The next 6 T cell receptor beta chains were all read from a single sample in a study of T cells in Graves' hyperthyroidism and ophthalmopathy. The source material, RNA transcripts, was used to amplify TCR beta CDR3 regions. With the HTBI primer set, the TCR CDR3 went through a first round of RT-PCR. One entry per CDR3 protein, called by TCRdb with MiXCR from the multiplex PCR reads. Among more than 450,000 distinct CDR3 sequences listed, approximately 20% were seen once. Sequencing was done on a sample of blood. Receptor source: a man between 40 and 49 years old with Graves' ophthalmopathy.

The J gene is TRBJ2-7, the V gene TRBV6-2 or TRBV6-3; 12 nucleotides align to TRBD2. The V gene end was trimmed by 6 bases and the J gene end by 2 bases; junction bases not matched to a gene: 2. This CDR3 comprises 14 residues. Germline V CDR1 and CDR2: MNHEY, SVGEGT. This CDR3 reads CASRRLAGAYEQYF. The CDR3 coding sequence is TGTGCCAGCAGAAGACTAGCGGGAGCCTACGAGCAGTACTTC.

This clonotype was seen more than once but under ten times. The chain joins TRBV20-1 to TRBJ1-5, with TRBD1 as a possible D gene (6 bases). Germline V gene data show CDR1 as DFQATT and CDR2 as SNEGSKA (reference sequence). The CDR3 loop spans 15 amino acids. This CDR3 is CSSLALDRPGQPQHF. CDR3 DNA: TGCAGCTCCCTGGCGCTTGACAGGCCCGGGCAGCCCCAGCATTTT.

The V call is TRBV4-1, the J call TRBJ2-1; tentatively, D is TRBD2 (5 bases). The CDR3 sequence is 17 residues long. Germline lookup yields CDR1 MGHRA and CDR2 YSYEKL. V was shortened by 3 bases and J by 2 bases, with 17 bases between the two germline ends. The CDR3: CASSQEELTRPYNEQFF. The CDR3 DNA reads TGCGCCAGCAGCCAGGAGGAACTTACGCGCCCCTACAATGAGCAGTTCTTC.

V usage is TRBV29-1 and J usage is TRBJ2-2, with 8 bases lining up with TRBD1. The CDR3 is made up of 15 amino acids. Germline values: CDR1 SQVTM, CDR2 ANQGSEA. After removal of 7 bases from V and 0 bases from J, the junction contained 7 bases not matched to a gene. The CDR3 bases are TGCAGCGCTCGACAGGGGACTCCGAACACCGGGGAGCTGTTTTTT. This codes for CSARQGTPNTGELFF.

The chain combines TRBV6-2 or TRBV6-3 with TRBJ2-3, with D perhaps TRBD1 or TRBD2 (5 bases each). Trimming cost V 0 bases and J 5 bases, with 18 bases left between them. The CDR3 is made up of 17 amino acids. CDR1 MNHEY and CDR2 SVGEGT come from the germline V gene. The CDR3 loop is CASSYSEKRQGVDTQYF. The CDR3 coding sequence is TGTGCCAGCAGTTACTCGGAGAAGCGCCAGGGAGTAGATACGCAGTATTTT.

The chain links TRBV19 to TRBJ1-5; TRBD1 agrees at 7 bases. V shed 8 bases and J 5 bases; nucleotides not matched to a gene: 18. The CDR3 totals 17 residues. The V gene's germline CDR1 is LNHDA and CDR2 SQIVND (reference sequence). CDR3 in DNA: TGTGCCAGTGGCAGAGAGACAGGGTCAGGAAGCGATCAGCCCCAGCATTTT. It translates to CASGRETGSGSDQPQHF.